The 29 T cell receptor beta chains reported below all come from one sample, sequenced in a study of Graves' ophthalmopathy and Graves' hyperthyroidism listed by TCRdb under 2018. These reads were obtained on an Illumina HiSeq 2000. TCR beta CDR3 regions were amplified from RNA transcripts for repertoire sequencing. The first round was an RT-PCR using HTBI primers with the Qiagen OneStep RT-PCR kit, and this first round was followed by a second-round multiplex PCR, then size selection and purification. TCRdb trimmed public reads at Q25 via fastp, called clones via MiXCR and kept in-frame beta chains. All rows with the same CDR3 protein become a single entry with the most common DNA and genes. The sample records 200,000 to 250,000 distinct CDR3 sequences, less than 55% of which are singletons. Clones ranked in the top ten supply over 40% of the sample. The sequenced material came from peripheral blood. Source of these receptors: an adult man with Graves' ophthalmopathy.

The chain joins TRBV2 to TRBJ2-7, with D possibly being TRBD2 (6 bases). Germline CDR1 SNHLY, CDR2 FYNNEI. The CDR3 consists of 14 residues. V lost 5 bases and J 6 bases, leaving 17 bases between the germline ends. As DNA, the CDR3 is TGTGCCAGCAGTTTGACGCGGCAGCGGGTCGAGCAGTACTTC. It encodes CASSLTRQRVEQYF.

The chain is built from TRBV7-2 and TRBJ1-4; no clear D gene. CDR1 and CDR2 from the germline V gene are SGHTA and FQGNSA. With 4 bases removed from V and 0 bases from J, the gap between germline ends came to 9 bases. The CDR3 spans 15 residues. CDR3 in DNA: TGTGCCAGCAGCTCCTACACGACAACTAATGAAAAACTGTTTTTT. It codes for CASSSYTTTNEKLFF.

The V and J genes are TRBV19 and TRBJ1-4; D is uncertain. The CDR3 runs to 14 residues. Germline CDR1 and CDR2: LNHDA and SQIVND (reference sequence). Trimming removed 10 bases from V and 5 bases from J, with 17 bases in between. This CDR3 reads CATLPRAGNEKLFF. DNA of the CDR3: TGTGCCACCTTACCGAGGGCCGGGAATGAAAAACTGTTTTTT.

The genes are TRBV12-3 or TRBV12-4 and TRBJ2-5, with a tentative D call TRBD1 (6 bases). The CDR3 is 13 amino acids. The V end lost 6 bases, the J end lost 3 bases, and 11 bases lay between the germline ends. In nucleotides, the CDR3 is TGTGCCAGCAGGTTTACAGGGAAAGAGACCCAGTACTTC. Amino acids: CASRFTGKETQYF.

The chain uses TRBV2 and TRBJ1-2; perhaps TRBD1 as D (5 bases). This CDR3 has 14 amino acids. The germline gives CDR1 SNHLY, CDR2 FYNNEI. V shed 6 bases and J shed 3 bases, with 14 bases lying between them. The CDR3 coding sequence is TGTGCCAGCAGGGCCGGTTCGGGGGACTATGGCTACACCTTC. It encodes CASRAGSGDYGYTF.

This clonotype was counted between two and nine times. The rearrangement links TRBV5-5 to TRBJ2-7; TRBD2 is a possible D gene (5 bases). The germline CDR1 and CDR2 sequences are SGHKS and YYEKEE (reference sequence). The CDR3 consists of 13 residues. The V and J ends lost 2 bases and 3 bases respectively, with 9 bases between them. CDR3: CASSFPGSYEQYF. The CDR3 DNA is TGTGCCAGCAGCTTTCCTGGGAGCTACGAGCAGTACTTC.

CDR3 DNA: TGCGCCAGCAGCCAAGCCGGGACAGGGAACGGCAATCAGCCCCAGCATTTT. Translated: CASSQAGTGNGNQPQHF. This chain uses TRBV5-1 with TRBJ1-5; 9 bases are a match to TRBD1. Per the germline V gene, CDR1 is SGHRS and CDR2 is YFSETQ. V was pared by 4 bases and J by 2 bases, with 10 bases of the junction left unmatched. The CDR3 consists of 17 residues.

Written as DNA, the CDR3 is TGCAGTGCTCTTCACACAGATACGCAGTATTTT. Protein product: CSALHTDTQYF. The chain is built from TRBV20-1 and TRBJ2-3, with D hard to call. V lost 5 bases to trimming and J lost 2 bases, with 5 bases between them. There are 11 residues in the CDR3. In germline, CDR1 is DFQATT, CDR2 SNEGSKA (reference sequence).

The CDR3 loop reads CATSSSMDATESGYTF. DNA for the CDR3: TGTGCCACCAGCAGCTCCATGGACGCTACGGAAAGTGGCTACACCTTC. The V and J genes are TRBV15 and TRBJ1-2, with D hard to call. This CDR3 is built from 16 residues. The V end lost 3 bases, the J end lost 7 bases, and 21 bases lay between the germline ends. Per the germline V gene, CDR1 is LNHNV and CDR2 is YYDKDF (reference sequence).

J is TRBJ2-1 and V is TRBV7-2; D perhaps matches TRBD2 (5 bases). The germline V and J ends were trimmed by 4 bases and 9 bases, with 22 bases remaining between them. The CDR3 totals 16 residues. CDR1 is SGHTA and CDR2 is FQGNSA in the germline V gene. Here the CDR3 reads CASSSQTPLGGGEQFF. CDR3 nucleotide sequence: TGTGCCAGCAGCTCGCAAACACCACTAGGAGGTGGTGAGCAGTTCTTC.

The V and J genes are TRBV4-2 and TRBJ2-3; weak D call: TRBD2 (5 bases). The V gene's germline CDR1 is LGHNA and CDR2 YNFKEQ. The CDR3 totals 13 residues. The germline V and J ends were trimmed by 5 bases and 5 bases, with 11 bases remaining between them. The CDR3 DNA sequence: TGTGCCAGCAGCGGAGGCCCTCGAGATACGCAGTATTTT. Residues: CASSGGPRDTQYF.

This clonotype was picked up one time. The chain joins TRBV5-1 to TRBJ1-3; D gene ambiguous. The V gene lost 0 bases and the J gene lost 0 bases, with 10 bases spanning the gap. The length of the CDR3 is 16 residues. Germline loops: CDR1 SGHRS, CDR2 YFSETQ. CDR3 sequence reads: CASSLVGVRSGNTIYF. For the CDR3, the DNA is TGCGCCAGCAGCTTGGTCGGGGTCCGCTCTGGAAACACCATATATTTT.

The V call is TRBV19, the J call TRBJ1-6; TRBD1 is a possible D gene (6 bases). Trimming shortened V by 6 bases and J by 7 bases, and 10 bases separated the two germline ends. CDR3 length: 13 residues. Germline lookup yields CDR1 LNHDA and CDR2 SQIVND (reference sequence). The CDR3 DNA follows: TGTGCCAGTAGCTACAGGGAGAATTCACCCCTCCACTTT. Translated: CASSYRENSPLHF.

This chain uses TRBV7-2 with TRBJ2-5; D is uncertain. CDR1 is SGHTA, CDR2 FQGNSA, per germline. V dropped 6 bases and J dropped 3 bases, with 11 bases sitting between them. The CDR3 is 13 residues long. The CDR3 here is CASRAYVEETQYF. The CDR3 DNA sequence: TGTGCCAGCAGAGCTTACGTGGAAGAGACCCAGTACTTC.

The CDR3 DNA is TGTGCCAGCAGCACCACGACAGGGGGCTCGTGGGAGACCCAGTACTTC. Protein product: CASSTTTGGSWETQYF. V gene TRBV7-8 combines with J gene TRBJ2-5; 10 nucleotides align to TRBD1. The V segment lost 5 bases and the J segment 5 bases; nucleotides outside the gene matches: 11. The germline V gene encodes CDR1 SGHVS and CDR2 FQNEAQ. The CDR3 runs 16 residues.

This chain joins TRBV6-1 and TRBJ2-5; the D gene could be TRBD1 or TRBD2 (5 bases each). Per the germline V gene, CDR1 is MNHNS and CDR2 is SASEGT. Trimming took off 8 bases at V and 5 bases at J, with 12 bases between the two ends. This CDR3 region has 12 residues. The CDR3 spells CASSPRDETQYF. The DNA of the CDR3 is TGTGCCAGCTCACCCAGGGACGAGACCCAGTACTTC.

In its sample, this clonotype was seen a few times. The rearrangement links TRBV29-1 to TRBJ2-5; D gene unclear. There are 12 residues in the CDR3. Trimming shortened V by 8 bases and J by 3 bases, and 13 bases separated the two germline ends. CDR1 and CDR2 (germline): SQVTM, ANQGSEA. The CDR3 DNA follows: TGCAGCCCCTGGGGATTAGAAGAGACCCAGTACTTC. Its translation is CSPWGLEETQYF.

The V and J genes are TRBV25-1 and TRBJ2-7, with 8 positions matching TRBD1. Trimming at V came to 5 bases and at J to 5 bases, leaving 11 bases not matched to a gene. The CDR3 has 15 residues. Germline V CDR1 and CDR2: MGHDK, SYGVNS. DNA for the CDR3: TGTGCCAGCAGTCTTTGGACAGGGAGTTTAAACGAGCAGTACTTC. This translates into CASSLWTGSLNEQYF.

Ten or more counts support this clonotype. The chain recombines TRBV24-1 with TRBJ1-1; possible D gene TRBD1, 5 bases. The CDR3 is 14 residues long. Germline lookup yields CDR1 KGHDR and CDR2 SFDVKD. Trimming took 4 bases from V and 2 from J, leaving 10 bases between them. The CDR3 spells CATSDPDSNTEAFF. CDR3 in DNA: TGTGCCACCAGTGACCCAGACAGCAACACTGAAGCTTTCTTT.

This chain connects TRBV28 to TRBJ2-7, with 7 bases identical to TRBD2. The ends lost 11 bases at V and 5 bases at J; junction bases unmatched: 6. Per germline, CDR1 MDHEN and CDR2 SYDVKM. The CDR3 runs to 11 residues. In DNA form, the CDR3 reads TGTGCCGGAGGGGAGGGCGACGAGCAGTACTTC. Translated, it gives CAGGEGDEQYF.

The chain combines TRBV3-1 with TRBJ1-2, with unresolved D. The germline V and J ends were trimmed by 1 base and 2 bases, with 8 bases remaining between them. The CDR3 extends over 14 amino acids. Germline V gene sequence: CDR1 LGHDT, CDR2 YNNKEL (reference sequence). CDR3 sequence (DNA): TGTGCCAGCAGCCAAGTGGCAGTAAACTATGGCTACACCTTC. Translating gives CASSQVAVNYGYTF.

The V and J genes are TRBV29-1 and TRBJ1-4; D gene unclear. This CDR3 spans 13 amino acids. The ends were cut back, 8 bases at V and 3 bases at J, with 13 bases in the middle. Germline V gene sequence: CDR1 SQVTM, CDR2 ANQGSEA. Here the CDR3 DNA reads TGCAGCCCCGGCGGGGTCGCTAATGAAAAACTGTTTTTT. Protein sequence: CSPGGVANEKLFF. The full variable domain, completed using reference TRBV29-1 and TRBJ1-4, is SAVISQKPSRDICQRGTSLTIQCQVDSQVTMMFWYRQQPGQSLTLIATANQGSEATYESGFVIDKFPISRPNLTFSTLTVSNMSPEDSSIYLCSPGGVANEKLFFGSGTQLSVL.

The chain recombines TRBV12-3 or TRBV12-4 with TRBJ1-6; TRBD1 aligns across 9 bases. V lost 3 bases, J lost 10 bases, and 7 bases stayed unmatched. The CDR3 spans 15 residues. CDR3 sequence: CASSLGTGGRSPLHF. The CDR3 DNA reads as TGTGCCAGCAGTTTGGGTACAGGGGGCCGGTCACCCCTCCACTTT.

The chain links TRBV7-9 to TRBJ2-5; D is uncertain. V shed 5 bases and J shed 1 base, with 11 bases lying between them. The CDR3 contains 14 residues. Germline values: CDR1 SEHNR, CDR2 FQNEAQ (reference sequence). The CDR3: CASSQDGIQETQYF. DNA of the CDR3: TGTGCCAGCAGCCAGGACGGAATCCAAGAGACCCAGTACTTC.

This clonotype was counted at least ten times. The J gene is TRBJ1-1, the V gene TRBV10-2; D gene ambiguous. V dropped 5 bases and J dropped 8 bases, with 9 bases sitting between them. This CDR3 has 11 residues. The V gene's germline CDR1 is WSHSY and CDR2 SAAADI. The CDR3 sequence: CASSTFGEAFF. For the CDR3, the DNA is TGCGCCAGCAGTACCTTTGGGGAAGCTTTCTTT.

This clonotype came up a few times. The J gene is TRBJ2-5, the V gene TRBV27, with D maybe TRBD1 (6 bases). The CDR3 consists of 14 residues. CDR1 is MNHEY and CDR2 is SMNVEV in the germline V gene (reference sequence). Deletions cut 6 bases from V and 4 bases from J, with 15 bases between. This chain's CDR3 is CASRLRQARETQYF. The CDR3 coding sequence is TGTGCCAGCAGACTCAGACAGGCTAGAGAGACCCAGTACTTC.

This clonotype was observed once. The junction departs from the called germline gene at one end, perhaps through a read error. The chain combines TRBV6-1 with TRBJ1-4; unclear D gene. CDR3 length equals 13 residues. Per germline, CDR1 MNHNS and CDR2 SASEGT. For the CDR3, the DNA is TGTGCCAGCATGACTTCAACTAATGAAGAACTGTTTTTT. Translated: CASMTSTNEELFF.

This clonotype came up once. The rearrangement joins TRBV20-1 to TRBJ1-4; a weak D match, TRBD1 (5 bases). V lost 0 bases and J 8 bases, leaving 16 bases between the germline ends. The CDR3 totals 15 residues. Germline CDR1 reads DFQATT; CDR2 reads SNEGSKA (reference sequence). CDR3 residues: CSARDRLPSGEKLFF. The CDR3 DNA reads as TGCAGTGCTAGAGATCGGCTTCCCTCAGGGGAAAAACTGTTTTTT.

With respect to this clonotype: The conserved phenylalanine or tryptophan is not found at the CDR3 terminus, so this likely reflects a read error. The chain employs TRBV7-9 and TRBJ1-1; D not certain. Trimming stripped 1 base from V and 5 bases from J, with 11 bases between. The CDR3 runs 14 residues. Germline V lookup: CDR1 SEHNR, CDR2 FQNEAQ (reference sequence). As DNA, the CDR3 is TGTGCCAGCAGCTTAGTAGGGAGAGGAACTGAAGCTTTCGTT. This sequence encodes CASSLVGRGTEAFV.